This note documents a single TCR beta chain sequence. Its target is not known. The data were taken from a study of CD8 T cells in ankylosing spondylitis. Study results and limitations: The study identified a TCR beta motif of roughly eight highly homologous variants that appeared characteristic of ankylosing spondylitis blood.

5'-RACE, quantitative and with molecular barcodes, yielded the TCR beta libraries. One entry per CDR3 protein, called by TCRdb with MiXCR from the 5' RACE reads. The table records over 700,000 distinct CDR3 sequences, around 19% of them present only once. The sample comprised blood, either unsorted or a sorted T cell fraction (not recorded which). This TCR was sampled from a male donor with ankylosing spondylitis.

The CDR3 DNA reads as TGTGCCAGCAGCTTAGGAGACATGGGCAATCAGCCCCAGCATTTT. Protein sequence: CASSLGDMGNQPQHF. The J gene is TRBJ1-5, the V gene TRBV7-9, with no clear D. The V end lost 1 base, the J end lost 2 bases, and 9 bases lay between the germline ends. CDR3 length: 15 residues. CDR1 and CDR2 from the germline V gene are SEHNR and FQNEAQ (reference sequence).